These 5 T cell receptor beta chains share one sample of origin, sequenced in a study of regulatory T cells (dated by TCRdb to about 2018). Library creation used the immunoSEQ multiplex PCR assay. The multiplex PCR relied on 52 forward TRBV primers and 13 reverse TRBJ primers, and amplification bias was corrected through assay-based and computational methods. The table was pulled from immuneACCESS by TCRdb, which kept in-frame rearrangements only. Such tables lose some clones; where checked, under half of the loss comes from unresolved V genes, and the rest has no known cause. In this sample the table shows 17,000 or so clones, 92% of which occur a single time. Of the sample, roughly 32% is held by the ten largest clones. Sequencing input: CD8+ T cells sorted from blood. These receptors were obtained from a person between 18 and 30 years old with CD3G deficiency.

V gene TRBV28 combines with J gene TRBJ2-7, with D possibly matching TRBD1 (5 bases). Germline V gene sequence: CDR1 MDHEN, CDR2 SYDVKM. Deletions cut 2 bases from V and 6 bases from J, with 14 bases between. The CDR3 spans 14 residues. CDR3: CASSLPAGSGEQYF. DNA of the CDR3: TGTGCCAGCAGTTTACCCGCAGGGTCCGGCGAGCAGTACTTC.

This clone was seen just once. V and J are TRBV19 and TRBJ2-4; TRBD2 matches 8 bases. Trimming at V came to 5 bases and at J to 0 bases, leaving 15 bases not matched to a gene. The germline V gene has CDR1 LNHDA and CDR2 SQIVND (reference sequence). The CDR3 has 19 residues. The CDR3 DNA is TGTGCCAGTAGTTCGCCGGGAGGGGGGACATATCTAGCCAAAAACATTCAGTACTTC. Translated, it gives CASSSPGGGTYLAKNIQYF.

The V and J genes are TRBV7-9 and TRBJ2-5, with unresolved D. Germline V lookup: CDR1 SEHNR, CDR2 FQNEAQ (reference sequence). Trimming took 5 bases from V and 5 from J, leaving 15 bases between them. The CDR3 sequence is 14 residues long. The CDR3 DNA is TGTGCCAGCAGCACAGTTGATCGAGAGGAGACCCAGTACTTC. This sequence encodes CASSTVDREETQYF.

The J gene is TRBJ2-1, the V gene TRBV28; D tentatively reads TRBD1 or TRBD2 (5 bases each). Germline V gene lookup returns CDR1 MDHEN and CDR2 SYDVKM. The germline V and J ends were trimmed by 3 bases and 8 bases, with 14 bases remaining between them. This CDR3 has 14 residues. The DNA for the CDR3 is TGTGCCAGCAGTTTCTTCCCCAGGGACCATGAGCAGTTCTTC. The encoded protein is CASSFFPRDHEQFF.

This clone was observed once. V and J are TRBV7-9 and TRBJ1-2; 8 bases match TRBD1. The V and J ends lost 4 bases and 7 bases, in that order; junction bases with no gene match: 2. Germline V gene lookup returns CDR1 SEHNR and CDR2 FQNEAQ (reference sequence). The CDR3 extends over 12 amino acids. In DNA form, the CDR3 reads TGTGCCAGCAGCTCAGGACAGGGTGGCTACACCTTC. This gives the protein CASSSGQGGYTF.